The 13 T cell receptor beta chains below come from one sample, sequenced in a study of response to subunit inactivated influenza vaccine. TCRdb re-analysed the RT-PCR reads in MiXCR, keeping a single row per CDR3 protein. The sample gives fewer than 650,000 distinct CDR3 sequences, about an eighth of which show up once; around 13% is in the top ten. The source material was PBMCs from blood, sampled 40 to 50 days after vaccination. The receptor source for this set is a man aged 50 to 60 who received an inactivated influenza vaccine.

The J gene is TRBJ2-7, the V gene TRBV7-9; TRBD2 is a possible D gene (7 bases). The V end lost 0 bases, the J end lost 6 bases, and 15 bases lay between the germline ends. The CDR3 loop spans 15 amino acids. Germline V lookup: CDR1 SEHNR, CDR2 FQNEAQ (reference sequence). CDR3 sequence reads: CASSLARGAYSEQYF. CDR3 in DNA: TGTGCCAGCAGCTTAGCCCGGGGGGCGTATTCCGAGCAGTACTTC.

This clonotype was observed at least ten times. The chain joins TRBV7-6 to TRBJ2-3; D unresolved. The CDR3 sequence is 15 residues long. Per germline, CDR1 SGHVS and CDR2 FNYEAQ. V lost 3 bases to trimming and J lost 1 base, with 11 bases between them. For the CDR3, the DNA is TGTGCCAGCAGCTTGGGCCTTCTAGGCACAGATACGCAGTATTTT. This codes for CASSLGLLGTDTQYF.

The gene calls are TRBV20-1 and TRBJ2-4; tentatively, D is TRBD1 or TRBD2 (5 bases each). The CDR3 has 15 amino acids. Trimming cost V 6 bases and J 4 bases, with 19 bases left between them. Germline lookup yields CDR1 DFQATT and CDR2 SNEGSKA (reference sequence). The CDR3 DNA reads as TGCAGTGCCGATGAGCCCCGGGACCTTAAAAACATTCAGTACTTC. Residues: CSADEPRDLKNIQYF.

The rearrangement links TRBV5-1 to TRBJ2-7; 7 bases match TRBD1. Trimming took 4 bases from V and 6 from J; bases not matched to a gene: 10. Germline values: CDR1 SGHRS, CDR2 YFSETQ. This CDR3 contains 14 residues. The CDR3 reads CASSVGGAAAEQYF. CDR3 coding DNA: TGCGCCAGCAGCGTAGGGGGCGCGGCGGCCGAGCAGTACTTC. The whole variable domain, filled in from reference TRBV5-1 and TRBJ2-7, reads KAGVTQTPRYLIKTRGQQVTLSCSPISGHRSVSWYQQTPGQGLQFLFEYFSETQRNKGNFPGRFSGRQFSNSRSEMNVSTLELGDSALYLCASSVGGAAAEQYFGPGTRLTVT.

This clonotype occurred a few times. This chain connects TRBV15 to TRBJ2-5, with D unclear. The V gene lost 0 bases and the J gene lost 4 bases, with 12 bases spanning the gap. The CDR3 spans 15 residues. Germline-derived CDR1 and CDR2 are LNHNV and YYDKDF (reference sequence). CDR3 residues: CATSRDLVVSETQYF. DNA for the CDR3: TGTGCCACCAGCAGAGATCTTGTAGTGTCAGAGACCCAGTACTTC.

This clonotype was counted only a few times. The genes are TRBV4-1 and TRBJ2-2; 9 nucleotides align to TRBD1. V dropped 7 bases and J dropped 6; count of bases not matched to a gene: 9. The CDR3 runs to 15 residues. Germline CDR1 is MGHRA and CDR2 is YSYEKL. The CDR3 reads CASTSGTGYPGELFF. CDR3 nucleotide sequence: TGCGCCAGCACCTCCGGGACAGGGTACCCCGGGGAGCTGTTTTTT.

This clonotype was detected a few times. The V and J genes are TRBV5-1 and TRBJ2-5; D is perhaps TRBD1 (6 bases). Trimming pared 2 bases from V and 2 bases from J, leaving 13 bases between. CDR1 and CDR2 (germline): SGHRS, YFSETQ. The CDR3 contains 15 residues. Here the CDR3 DNA reads TGCGCCAGCAGCTTAGGGGGACCTCCGCAAGAGACCCAGTACTTC. Residues: CASSLGGPPQETQYF. Full variable domain (rest looked up from reference TRBV5-1 and TRBJ2-5): KAGVTQTPRYLIKTRGQQVTLSCSPISGHRSVSWYQQTPGQGLQFLFEYFSETQRNKGNFPGRFSGRQFSNSRSEMNVSTLELGDSALYLCASSLGGPPQETQYFGPGTRLLVL.

The chain is built from TRBV4-1 and TRBJ2-3; 9 nucleotides match TRBD2. Germline CDR1 MGHRA, CDR2 YSYEKL. The length of the CDR3 is 17 residues. The junction had 9 bases not matched to a gene; V was cut back by 3 bases and J by 2 bases. CDR3 protein: CASSHTPSGEYTDTQYF. The CDR3, as DNA: TGCGCCAGCAGCCACACCCCTAGCGGGGAGTACACAGATACGCAGTATTTT.

J is TRBJ2-3 and V is TRBV10-3, with 13 bases identical to TRBD2. This CDR3 comprises 16 residues. Per germline, CDR1 ENHRY and CDR2 SYGVKD. Trimming took 10 bases from V and 0 from J; bases not matched to a gene: 7. The CDR3 DNA follows: TGTGCCACCTCCGGACTAGCGGGAGAGAGCACAGATACGCAGTATTTT. It encodes CATSGLAGESTDTQYF.

The CDR3 spells CASSPLGGSPYNEQFF. In DNA form, the CDR3 reads TGTGCCAGCAGCCCCCTGGGCGGGAGTCCCTACAATGAGCAGTTCTTC. The chain couples TRBV2 to TRBJ2-1; 7 bases are a match to TRBD2. V shed 6 bases and J 2 bases; nucleotides not matched to a gene: 10. Germline CDR1 is SNHLY and CDR2 is FYNNEI. The CDR3 loop spans 16 amino acids.

In its sample, this clonotype was seen a few times. The V and J genes are TRBV10-3 and TRBJ2-3; D uncertain. The V end was cut by 4 bases, the J end by 6 bases, with 8 bases between. CDR1 and CDR2 from the germline V gene are ENHRY and SYGVKD. This CDR3 spans 12 amino acids. CDR3 sequence (DNA): TGTGCCATCAGTGTATTAAGTGATACGCAGTATTTT. It translates to CAISVLSDTQYF.

This clonotype was counted a few times. This chain connects TRBV20-1 to TRBJ1-2, with a weak D call TRBD1 (6 bases). Germline CDR1 DFQATT, CDR2 SNEGSKA (reference sequence). This CDR3 region has 13 residues. The V and J ends lost 3 bases and 10 bases respectively, with 18 bases between them. CDR3 DNA: TGCAGTGCTAGGCCCGGGACAATCGATGACTACACCTTC. It yields the protein CSARPGTIDDYTF.

This clonotype occurred a few times. The chain recombines TRBV20-1 with TRBJ1-4; no reliable D call. Trimming pared 0 bases from V and 8 bases from J, leaving 16 bases between. This CDR3 is built from 15 residues. Germline V gene lookup returns CDR1 DFQATT and CDR2 SNEGSKA (reference sequence). The CDR3: CSARDNRESTEKLFF. CDR3 nucleotides: TGCAGTGCTAGAGATAACCGCGAAAGTACGGAAAAACTGTTTTTT.